These T cell receptor beta chains were read from a single sample in a study of cytomegalovirus exposure and HLA in healthy donors. The repertoire was sequenced with immunoSEQ multiplex PCR; TCRdb's copy has only in-frame clones and lacks some. In the table there are about 190,000 clones, around 73% of which are singletons. Sequencing was performed on PBMCs. All receptors derive from a woman aged 25 to 45 in good health and CMV-seropositive. CDR3s include the opening cysteine and the closing phenylalanine or tryptophan. D genes are given only for firm matches. Clone sizes are given selectively: once, few, many, or a class where the clone is expanded.

few TRBD2 TRBJ2-1 TRBV2 CASSTAGFNNEQFF TGTGCCAGCAGTACAGCGGGATTTAACAATGAGCAGTTCTTC
. . TRBJ2-5 TRBV11-2 CASTFTNKPQETQYF TGTGCCAGCACATTTACGAACAAACCCCAAGAGACCCAGTACTTC
. TRBD2 TRBJ2-1 TRBV28 CASSPYLAGAGHEQFF TGTGCCAGCAGTCCCTATCTAGCGGGGGCGGGCCATGAGCAGTTCTTC
once TRBD1 TRBJ1-5 TRBV15 CATSSQGQANQPQHF TGTGCCACCAGCAGTCAGGGACAGGCCAATCAGCCCCAGCATTTT
. TRBD1 TRBJ2-7 TRBV4-2 CASSHGDRGQSEQYF TGTGCCAGCAGCCACGGGGACAGGGGGCAAAGCGAGCAGTACTTC
. . TRBJ1-6 TRBV10-3 CAISEGRRANFIHSPLHF TGTGCCATCAGTGAAGGCCGGAGGGCAAATTTTATCCATTCACCCCTCCACTTT
few TRBD2 TRBJ2-3 TRBV4-3 CASSQETASGRFYADTQYF TGCGCCAGCAGCCAAGAAACGGCTAGCGGGAGGTTTTATGCAGATACGCAGTATTTT
. TRBD1 TRBJ1-2 TRBV30 CAWSGFFGDRGHGYTF TGTGCCTGGAGTGGGTTTTTTGGGGACAGGGGCCATGGCTACACCTTC
. TRBD1 TRBJ1-1 TRBV30 CAWAAPGGRNTEAFF TGTGCCTGGGCGGCCCCAGGGGGCCGGAACACTGAAGCTTTCTTT
. TRBD2 TRBJ2-1 TRBV27 CASSSFLTGGPNNEQFF TGTGCCAGCAGTTCGTTTCTAACGGGAGGGCCTAACAATGAGCAGTTCTTC
. TRBD2 TRBJ2-7 TRBV7-2 CASSLGTSGGYEQYF TGTGCCAGCAGCTTAGGGACTAGCGGGGGATACGAGCAGTACTTC
few TRBD2 TRBJ2-5 TRBV5-4 CASSAGLAGGGRETQYF TGTGCCAGCAGCGCTGGACTAGCGGGAGGAGGTCGGGAGACCCAGTACTTC
few TRBD1 TRBJ2-1 TRBV4-1 CASSQIGSGGGEQFF TGCGCCAGCAGCCAAATAGGGTCAGGGGGCGGTGAGCAGTTCTTC
once . TRBJ2-2 TRBV27 CASSYSGELFF TGTGCCAGCAGTTACAGCGGGGAGCTGTTTTTT
. TRBD1 TRBJ1-1 TRBV5-1 CASSLLGQANTEAFF TGCGCCAGCAGCTTGTTAGGACAGGCGAACACTGAAGCTTTCTTT
. . TRBJ2-7 TRBV5-4 CASSLPSSYEQYF TGTGCCAGCAGCTTGCCGTCTTCCTACGAGCAGTACTTC
. . TRBJ2-1 TRBV19 CASRGGTTYNEQFF TGTGCCAGTAGGGGCGGGACGACCTACAATGAGCAGTTCTTC
. TRBD1 TRBJ1-2 TRBV7-2 CASSSTQGGGGYTF TGTGCCAGCAGCTCCACACAGGGGGGCGGTGGCTACACCTTC
. . TRBJ2-7 TRBV6-1 CASSEQIYEQYF TGTGCCAGCAGTGAACAGATTTACGAGCAGTACTTC
. . TRBJ1-4 TRBV7-2 CASSPTTGLGEKLFF TGTGCCAGCAGCCCTACGACGGGACTTGGGGAAAAACTGTTTTTT
. TRBD2 TRBJ2-3 TRBV28 CASSLWGGSTDTQYF TGTGCCAGCAGTTTATGGGGGGGGAGCACAGATACGCAGTATTTT
once . TRBJ2-2 TRBV28 CASIPGGSFDTGELFF TGTGCCAGCATCCCCGGCGGGTCCTTCGACACCGGGGAGCTGTTTTTT
few . TRBJ1-3 TRBV6-6 CASSSPAYSGNTIYF TGTGCCAGCAGTTCTCCTGCCTACTCTGGAAACACCATATATTTT
. TRBD2 TRBJ2-2 TRBV5-1 CASSLSLAANTGELFF TGCGCCAGCAGCTTATCCCTAGCGGCGAACACCGGGGAGCTGTTTTTT
. TRBD1 TRBJ2-3 TRBV4-2 CASSQQQGDGADTQYF TGTGCCAGCAGCCAGCAACAGGGGGATGGGGCCGATACGCAGTATTTT
. . TRBJ2-1 TRBV25-1 CASSDRGAGEQFF TGTGCCAGCAGTGATCGGGGGGCAGGGGAGCAGTTCTTC
. . TRBJ1-2 TRBV28 CASSTNGAVNTF TGTGCCAGCAGTACAAATGGGGCGGTGAACACCTTC
. TRBD1 TRBJ2-3 TRBV4-3 CASSQEPEQGQDTQYF TGCGCCAGCAGCCAAGAACCGGAACAGGGGCAAGATACGCAGTATTTT
. . TRBJ2-7 TRBV7-9 CSSSPTGSPYEQYF TGTTCCAGCAGCCCTACAGGGAGCCCCTACGAGCAGTACTTC
. TRBD2 TRBJ2-3 TRBV29-1 CSVEGGYADTQYF TGCAGCGTTGAGGGGGGGTATGCAGATACGCAGTATTTT
. . TRBJ2-1 TRBV2 CASSRQGGTYNEQFF TGTGCCAGCAGTCGACAGGGAGGCACGTACAATGAGCAGTTCTTC